These T cell receptor beta chains were read from a single sample in a study of cytomegalovirus exposure and HLA in healthy donors. TCRdb's table, derived via immunoSEQ multiplex PCR, lists solely in-frame clones and lacks some. The sample gives over 200,000 clones, 70% to 85% of which show up once; around 2.9% is in the top ten. Sequenced material: PBMCs. All receptors derive from a woman between 55 and 75 years old in good health and CMV-seropositive. The CDR3 runs from the conserved cysteine through the conserved F or W.

TRBV30	CAWSAPPQGDMNTEAFF
TRBV6-5	CASSYSGFSPGNTIYF
TRBV5-1	CASSFRARPKETQYF
TRBV5-1	CASSRGTTQETQYF
TRBV28	CASRPRGGWTNEKLFF
TRBV19	CASRHLNQPQHF
TRBV9	CASSEGTSSYNEQFF
TRBV21-1	CASSGHRGEGTEAFF
TRBV10-3	CAISGGGRGDGYTF
TRBV19	CASSINLFSYEQYF
TRBV5-1	CASSSLAGGYNEQFF
TRBV5-1	CASSLVPGSSYNEQFF
TRBV5-5	CASSLGTSGREGTDTQYF
TRBV4-2	CASSQDFRAGGIEAFF
TRBV19	CASTPWGHLNEKLFF
TRBV30	CAWTLLASSQETQYF
TRBV30	CAWTRTGQASNQPQHF
TRBV29-1	CSVESVYEQFF
TRBV18	CASSGTGSYNEQFF
TRBV19	CASSIGGPRETQYF
TRBV5-4	CASNPGGGGNTQYF
TRBV29-1	CSVESSSSQETQYF
TRBV6-5	CASSQTGALSHEQYF
TRBV21-1	CASSKCGRVTGELFF
TRBV19	CASSIAGRASGTGELFF
TRBV4-1	CASSQWGSRSGNTIYF
TRBV2	CASSGRDSYGYTF
TRBV4-3	CASSQPDRGNTEAFF
TRBV5-5	CASSQTTGSNQPQHF
TRBV7-8	CASSLQTSGNTIYF
TRBV15	CATSREQGFNEKLFF
TRBV30	CAWPPRQHSNQPQHF
TRBV25-1	CASSDTRTGVSGELFF
TRBV7-7	CASSLGGTGRDEQYF
TRBV5-1	CASSLDRGTYEQYF
TRBV5-1	CASSNSTSSGKKFF
TRBV30	CAVASKSNYGYTF
TRBV18	CASSPERGKEEKLFF
TRBV11-3	CASSLMLSSYNEQFF
TRBV28	CASRTTGVTGYTF
TRBV7-3	CASSLIPASGGSNEQYF
TRBV7-6	CASSGGTGGIEQYF
TRBV7-2	CASSPRRDRGYEQYF